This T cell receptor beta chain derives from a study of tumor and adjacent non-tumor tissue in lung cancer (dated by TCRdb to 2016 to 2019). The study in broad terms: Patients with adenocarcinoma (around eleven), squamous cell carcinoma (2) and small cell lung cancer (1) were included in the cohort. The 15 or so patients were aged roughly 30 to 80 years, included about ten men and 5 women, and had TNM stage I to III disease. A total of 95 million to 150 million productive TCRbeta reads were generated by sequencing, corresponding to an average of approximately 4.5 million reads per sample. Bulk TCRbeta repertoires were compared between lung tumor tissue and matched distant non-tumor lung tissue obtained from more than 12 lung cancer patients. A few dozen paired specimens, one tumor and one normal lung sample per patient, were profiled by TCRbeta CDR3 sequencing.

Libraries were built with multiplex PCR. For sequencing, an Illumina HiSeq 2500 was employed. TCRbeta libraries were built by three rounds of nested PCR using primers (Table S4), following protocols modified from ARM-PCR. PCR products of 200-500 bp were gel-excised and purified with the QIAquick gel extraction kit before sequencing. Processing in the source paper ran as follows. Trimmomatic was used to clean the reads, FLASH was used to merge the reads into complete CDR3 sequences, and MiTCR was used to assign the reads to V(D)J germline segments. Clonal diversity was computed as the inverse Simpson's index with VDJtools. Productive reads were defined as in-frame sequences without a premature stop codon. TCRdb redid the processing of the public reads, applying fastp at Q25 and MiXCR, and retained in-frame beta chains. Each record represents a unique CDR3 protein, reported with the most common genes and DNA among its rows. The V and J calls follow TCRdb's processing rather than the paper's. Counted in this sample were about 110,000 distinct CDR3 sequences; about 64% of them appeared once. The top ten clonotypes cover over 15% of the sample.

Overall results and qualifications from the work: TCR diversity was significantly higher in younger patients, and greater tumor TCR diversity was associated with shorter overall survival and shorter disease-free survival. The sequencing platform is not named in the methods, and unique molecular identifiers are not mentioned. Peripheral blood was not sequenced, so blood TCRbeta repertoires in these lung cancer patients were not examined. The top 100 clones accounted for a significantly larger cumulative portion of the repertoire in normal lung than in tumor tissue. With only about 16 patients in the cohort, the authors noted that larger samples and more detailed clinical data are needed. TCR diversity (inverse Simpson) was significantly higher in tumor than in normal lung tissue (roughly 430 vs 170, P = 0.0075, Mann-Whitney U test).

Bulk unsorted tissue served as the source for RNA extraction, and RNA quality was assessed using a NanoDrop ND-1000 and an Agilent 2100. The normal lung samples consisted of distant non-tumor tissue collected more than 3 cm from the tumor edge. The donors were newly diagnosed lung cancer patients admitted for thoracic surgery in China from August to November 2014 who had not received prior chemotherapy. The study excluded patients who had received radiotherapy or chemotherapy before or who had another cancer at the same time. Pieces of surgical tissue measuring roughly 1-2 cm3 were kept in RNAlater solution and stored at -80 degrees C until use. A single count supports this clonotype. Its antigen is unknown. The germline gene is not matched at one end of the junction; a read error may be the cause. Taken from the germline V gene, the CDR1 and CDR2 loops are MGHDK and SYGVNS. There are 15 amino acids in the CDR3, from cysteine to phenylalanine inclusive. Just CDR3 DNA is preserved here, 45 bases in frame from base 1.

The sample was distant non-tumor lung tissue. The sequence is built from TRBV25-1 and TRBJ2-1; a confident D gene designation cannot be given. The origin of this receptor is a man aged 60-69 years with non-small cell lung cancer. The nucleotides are TGTGCCAGGAGTGGAGAGCGCCTCTCCTACAATGAGCAGTTCTTC. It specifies CARSGERLSYNEQFF.